This TCR beta chain was recovered during a study of cytomegalovirus exposure and HLA in healthy donors. The PCR contained 60 Vbeta and 13 Jbeta primers. Sequenced by immunoSEQ multiplex PCR; TCRdb stores in-frame clones only, minus some. The repertoire holds roughly 130,000 clones, with 75% to 85% as singletons. This CDR3 is 15 amino acids long. V lost 3 bases, J lost 3 bases, and 3 bases stayed unmatched. Germline V gene lookup returns CDR1 MDHEN and CDR2 SYDVKM. V gene TRBV28 combines with J gene TRBJ2-1, with TRBD1 matching over 9 bases. Material: PBMCs. The sequence was collected from a man aged 25-45 years in good health and CMV-seronegative. This chain's CDR3 is CASSFWTGDYNEQFF. DNA of the CDR3: TGTGCCAGCAGTTTTTGGACAGGGGACTACAATGAGCAGTTCTTC.